What follows are 3 T cell receptor beta chains derived from one specimen sequenced in a study of blood T cell repertoires in COVID-19. TCRdb keeps only in-frame clones here, not all; method: immunoSEQ multiplex PCR. The table records around 430,000 clones, about 86% of them present only once. Sequenced sample: PBMCs or T cells enriched from blood (not recorded which). Receptor source: a woman aged 50 to 60 who had recovered from COVID-19.

CDR3 sequence (DNA): TGTGCCAGCAGCCAGAGGGGGGGTGAAGCTTTCTTT. Protein sequence: CASSQRGGEAFF. The chain is built from TRBV3-1 (or the pseudogene TRBV3-2) and TRBJ1-1, with D possibly TRBD1 on 6 matching bases. This CDR3 is 12 amino acids long. The germline CDR1 and CDR2 sequences are LGHDT and YNNKEL (reference sequence). Trimming removed 3 bases from V and 7 bases from J, with 9 bases in between.

The V and J genes are TRBV11-2 and TRBJ1-5; D gene uncertain. V was pared by 4 bases and J by 1 base, with 11 bases between. Per germline, CDR1 SGHAT and CDR2 FQNNGV. CDR3 length: 15 residues. The CDR3 sequence is CASSSTTGSNQPQHF. The CDR3 DNA follows: TGTGCCAGCAGCTCAACCACGGGGAGCAATCAGCCCCAGCATTTT.

In its sample, this clone was seen once. The chain has TRBV25-1 and TRBJ1-2; TRBD1 agrees at 7 bases. From germline, CDR1 is MGHDK and CDR2 SYGVNS. The CDR3 covers 15 residues. J was trimmed by 6 bases and V by 3 bases; bases with no gene match: 10. The CDR3 here is CASSERNRGQDGYTF. DNA of the CDR3: TGTGCCAGCAGTGAGCGAAACAGGGGTCAAGATGGCTACACCTTC.